These T cell receptor beta chains were read from a single sample in a study of T-cell reconstitution after alpha-beta-depleted transplantation in children. TCRdb processed the PCR reads anew with MiXCR; each CDR3 protein has one entry. The sample includes 490,000 or so distinct CDR3 sequences, around 13% of them seen just once. The starting material was PBMCs from the stem cell graft donor, obtained from the stem cell graft. The receptors come from a human donor who donated a stem cell graft to a child with combined immunodeficiency. CDR3s include the opening cysteine and the closing phenylalanine or tryptophan. D genes are given only for firm matches. Clone size, where shown, is once, few, many, or a class for clones that have expanded.

v_gene,d_gene,j_gene,abundance,CDR3aa,CDR3nt
TRBV27,.,TRBJ2-7,many,CASSSNLLYTGHEQYF,TGTGCCAGCAGTTCCAACCTGCTCTACACAGGGCACGAGCAGTACTTC
TRBV12-3/TRBV12-4,.,TRBJ2-3,many,CASTPSHSTDTQYF,TGTGCCAGCACCCCATCCCACAGCACAGATACGCAGTATTTT
TRBV20-1,.,TRBJ2-2,.,CSAIRGRASGELFF,TGCAGTGCTATTAGGGGGAGGGCCTCCGGGGAGCTGTTTTTT
TRBV18,.,TRBJ1-4,few,CASSPVGRSLLFF,TGTGCCAGCTCACCAGTGGGACGGAGCCTACTGTTTTTT
TRBV29-1,TRBD1,TRBJ2-7,many,CSGWGGTGAREQYF,TGCAGCGGCTGGGGAGGGACAGGGGCGAGAGAGCAGTACTTC
TRBV12-3/TRBV12-4,.,TRBJ1-5,many,CASSSPPDQPQHF,TGTGCCAGCAGTTCCCCACCCGATCAGCCCCAGCATTTT
TRBV7-2,.,TRBJ2-7,.,CASSLEGPIYEQYF,TGTGCCAGCAGCTTAGAGGGTCCTATCTACGAGCAGTACTTC
TRBV28,.,TRBJ2-1,.,CASSPDGFWTWGFDEQFF,TGTGCCAGCAGTCCCGATGGATTTTGGACTTGGGGATTCGATGAGCAGTTCTTC
TRBV4-2,TRBD2,TRBJ2-1,.,CASSQEGLAGALNEQFF,TGTGCCAGCAGCCAAGAGGGACTAGCGGGGGCCCTCAATGAGCAGTTCTTC
TRBV12-3/TRBV12-4,TRBD2,TRBJ2-7,.,CASSVLAGGPREQYF,TGTGCCAGCAGTGTTCTAGCGGGGGGCCCTCGCGAGCAGTACTTC
TRBV5-1,TRBD1,TRBJ2-7,.,CASRRDSLTYEQYF,TGCGCCAGCAGACGGGACAGTTTAACCTACGAGCAGTACTTC
TRBV29-1,.,TRBJ1-1,few,CSARTGKGTEAFF,TGCAGCGCCAGAACAGGGAAGGGCACTGAAGCTTTCTTT
TRBV7-9,.,TRBJ2-1,.,CASSISRGSYNEQFF,TGTGCCAGCAGCATCTCCCGGGGCTCCTACAATGAGCAGTTCTTC
TRBV5-5,TRBD1,TRBJ1-5,.,CASSPDRGGGNQPQHF,TGTGCCAGCAGCCCGGACAGGGGCGGGGGCAATCAGCCCCAGCATTTT
TRBV20-1,TRBD1,TRBJ2-7,few,CSARSGQGRVEQYF,TGCAGTGCTAGATCGGGACAGGGAAGGGTCGAGCAGTACTTC
TRBV5-6,.,TRBJ1-4,.,CAGSLRPTNEKLFF,TGTGCCGGCAGCTTACGGCCAACTAATGAAAAACTGTTTTTT
TRBV3-1,.,TRBJ2-7,few,CASSQGAAWRGDEQYF,TGTGCCAGCAGCCAAGGGGCAGCCTGGCGTGGGGACGAGCAGTACTTC
TRBV27,TRBD1,TRBJ2-2,few,CASSSWDRNTGELFF,TGTGCCAGCAGTTCATGGGACAGGAACACCGGGGAGCTGTTTTTT
TRBV12-5,TRBD2,TRBJ2-1,many,CASGNSGSGVWGEQFF,TGTGCTAGTGGCAATAGCGGGAGTGGGGTCTGGGGTGAGCAGTTCTTC
TRBV5-4,.,TRBJ2-5,few,CASSPVGELRTQYF,TGTGCCAGCAGCCCGGTGGGGGAGCTGAGGACCCAGTACTTC
TRBV7-6,.,TRBJ1-3,.,CASSPRGGGLGGNTIYF,TGTGCCAGCAGCCCCCGCGGCGGGGGCTTAGGTGGAAACACCATATATTTT
TRBV25-1,TRBD2,TRBJ2-5,.,CASSGLTSGRAEETQYF,TGTGCCAGCAGTGGTCTGACTAGCGGGAGGGCTGAGGAGACCCAGTACTTC
TRBV11-2,.,TRBJ2-2,few,CASSPRLENTGELFF,TGTGCCAGCAGCCCAAGACTAGAAAACACCGGGGAGCTGTTTTTT
TRBV6-2/TRBV6-3,TRBD1,TRBJ1-5,.,CASTRDRRFNSNQPQHF,TGTGCCAGCACTCGGGACAGGAGGTTTAATAGCAATCAGCCCCAGCATTTT
TRBV15,.,TRBJ2-5,many,CATSRNRQSQETQYF,TGTGCCACCAGCAGAAACCGACAGAGCCAAGAGACCCAGTACTTC
TRBV15,TRBD2,TRBJ2-7,.,CATSSWTSGKYEQYF,TGTGCCACCAGCTCCTGGACTAGCGGGAAGTACGAGCAGTACTTC
TRBV7-3,.,TRBJ2-3,many,CASSQGTVNADTQYF,TGTGCCAGCAGCCAGGGAACGGTTAACGCAGATACGCAGTATTTT
TRBV12-3/TRBV12-4,.,TRBJ2-3,few,CASSSSTNTQYF,TGTGCCAGCAGTTCATCGACTAACACGCAGTATTTT
TRBV25-1,.,TRBJ2-3,.,CASSEGDSTDTQYF,TGTGCCAGCAGTGAAGGGGATAGCACAGATACGCAGTATTTT
TRBV2,.,TRBJ2-7,few,CASGGEYEQYF,TGTGCCAGCGGCGGGGAGTACGAGCAGTACTTC
TRBV9,.,TRBJ2-1,few,CASSGPGYNEQFF,TGTGCCAGCAGCGGCCCGGGGTACAATGAGCAGTTCTTC
TRBV29-1,.,TRBJ2-1,many,CSVEDRVRTNEQFF,TGCAGCGTTGAAGATAGGGTCAGAACCAATGAGCAGTTCTTC
TRBV7-9,.,TRBJ2-7,few,CASSPGGWPEQYF,TGTGCCAGCAGCCCCGGGGGATGGCCCGAGCAGTACTTC
TRBV20-1,.,TRBJ1-1,once,CSAREGNTEAFF,TGCAGTGCTAGAGAGGGGAACACTGAAGCTTTCTTT
TRBV11-3,TRBD2,TRBJ2-3,.,CASSLGDAAGVRGTDTQYF,TGTGCCAGCAGCTTGGGAGACGCAGCGGGAGTGAGGGGGACAGATACGCAGTATTTT
TRBV25-1,TRBD2,TRBJ2-1,few,CASRKAGGPDNEQFF,TGTGCCAGCAGAAAGGCGGGGGGGCCCGACAATGAGCAGTTCTTC
TRBV6-1,TRBD1,TRBJ2-3,.,CASSPTGITDTQYF,TGTGCCAGCAGCCCGACAGGGATTACAGATACGCAGTATTTT
TRBV5-6,.,TRBJ2-5,many,CASSRYSQETQYF,TGTGCCAGCAGCAGATACTCCCAAGAGACCCAGTACTTC
TRBV5-1,TRBD1,TRBJ1-1,.,CASSPQGMDTEAFF,TGCGCCAGCAGCCCACAGGGGATGGACACTGAAGCTTTCTTT
TRBV5-1,TRBD1,TRBJ2-5,.,CASSLEGQGGETQYF,TGCGCCAGCAGCTTGGAGGGACAGGGAGGCGAGACCCAGTACTTC
TRBV6-1,.,TRBJ2-6,many,CASSPNGEPGANVLTF,TGTGCCAGCAGCCCAAACGGAGAACCTGGGGCCAACGTCCTGACTTTC
TRBV6-2/TRBV6-3,TRBD1,TRBJ2-1,many,CASSYPEDRGDNEQFF,TGTGCCAGCAGTTACCCGGAGGACAGGGGGGATAATGAGCAGTTCTTC
TRBV9,TRBD1,TRBJ2-3,many,CASSVGQEGTQYF,TGTGCCAGCAGCGTGGGACAGGAAGGTACGCAGTATTTT
TRBV6-2/TRBV6-3,.,TRBJ2-3,.,CASSRWDTYSTDTQYF,TGTGCCAGCAGTCGATGGGACACCTACAGCACAGATACGCAGTATTTT
TRBV11-2,.,TRBJ2-1,many,CASSKKGGRGDEQFF,TGTGCCAGCAGCAAAAAAGGGGGGCGCGGCGATGAGCAGTTCTTC
TRBV10-3,TRBD1,TRBJ2-3,.,CAIGGQGGDTQYF,TGTGCCATCGGCGGACAGGGTGGAGATACGCAGTATTTT
TRBV10-3,.,TRBJ2-2,.,CAISERVDGTGELFF,TGTGCCATCAGTGAGAGGGTTGACGGCACCGGGGAGCTGTTTTTT
TRBV27,TRBD1,TRBJ2-7,many,CASSIYGTAYYEQYF,TGTGCCAGCAGTATTTACGGGACAGCTTACTACGAGCAGTACTTC